This entry lists 8 T cell receptor beta chains sequenced from one sample in a study of cytomegalovirus exposure and HLA in healthy donors. The PCR made use of 60 Vbeta and 13 Jbeta primers. Clones were read by immunoSEQ multiplex PCR, and TCRdb kept only the in-frame ones, dropping some. There are 150,000 to 200,000 clones in the sample; approximately 72% occur only once, and 1.1% to 1.5% lies in the top ten. Material: PBMCs. The receptor set was obtained from a man in his fifties or sixties in good health and CMV-seronegative.

This chain connects TRBV5-1 to TRBJ2-2; 11 nucleotides align to TRBD2. The CDR3 runs 16 residues. Unmatched junction bases numbered 7, after V lost 4 bases and J lost 5 bases. Germline assignment: CDR1 SGHRS and CDR2 YFSETQ. The CDR3 DNA sequence: TGCGCCAGCAGCGGCTTAGCGGGGGGGAGTACCGGGGAGCTGTTTTTT. As protein: CASSGLAGGSTGELFF.

This CDR3 is CASSTLADPHNEQFF. The CDR3 DNA follows: TGTGCCAGCAGCACACTAGCGGACCCCCACAATGAGCAGTTCTTC. V and J are TRBV2 and TRBJ2-1, with TRBD2 matching 8 bases. The ends lost 6 bases at V and 5 bases at J; junction bases unmatched: 9. This CDR3 contains 15 residues. Germline CDR1 SNHLY, CDR2 FYNNEI.

This chain uses TRBV19 with TRBJ2-2, with D maybe TRBD1 (6 bases). This CDR3 spans 15 amino acids. Germline CDR1 and CDR2: LNHDA and SQIVND (reference sequence). Between the trimmed V and J ends, which lost 7 bases and 6 bases, there was a span of 18 bases. This CDR3 is CASNDAGAIPGELFF. Written as DNA, the CDR3 is TGTGCCAGTAATGACGCAGGGGCCATCCCCGGGGAGCTGTTTTTT.

The rearrangement links TRBV7-6 to TRBJ2-5, with 8 bases lining up with TRBD1. The J segment lost 5 bases and the V segment lost 2 bases, leaving 7 bases of the junction unmatched. The CDR3 runs 15 residues. Germline-derived CDR1 and CDR2 are SGHVS and FNYEAQ. CDR3: CASSLRQGASETQYF. CDR3 nucleotide sequence: TGTGCCAGCAGCTTAAGGCAGGGGGCCTCCGAGACCCAGTACTTC.

This sequence joins TRBV28 and TRBJ1-3; TRBD1 is a possible D gene (5 bases). V shed 2 bases and J shed 5 bases, with 13 bases lying between them. The germline V gene encodes CDR1 MDHEN and CDR2 SYDVKM. The CDR3 is 15 residues long. The CDR3: CASSLVLRTRNTIYF. The CDR3 coding sequence is TGTGCCAGCAGTTTAGTTCTCAGGACAAGAAACACCATATATTTT.

V is TRBV29-1 and J is TRBJ2-5; 7 bases are shared with TRBD1. The V and J ends lost 2 bases and 5 bases, in that order; junction bases with no gene match: 5. Germline CDR1 and CDR2: SQVTM and ANQGSEA. The CDR3 has 13 residues. Here the CDR3 DNA reads TGCAGCGTTGAAATCCAGGGGGTCGAGACCCAGTACTTC. Its translation is CSVEIQGVETQYF.

The rearrangement joins TRBV5-4 to TRBJ2-7; weak D call: TRBD1 (6 bases). The germline gives CDR1 SGHNT, CDR2 YYREEE (reference sequence). Trimming shortened V by 4 bases and J by 0 bases, and 14 bases separated the two germline ends. The CDR3 totals 15 residues. The chain's CDR3 is CASSARQVPSYEQYF. CDR3 nucleotide sequence: TGTGCCAGCAGCGCCCGACAGGTTCCCTCCTACGAGCAGTACTTC.

The rearrangement uses TRBV6-5 and TRBJ2-7; a weak D match, TRBD1 (6 bases). The CDR3 extends over 15 amino acids. The germline V and J ends were trimmed by 2 bases and 0 bases, with 11 bases remaining between them. Germline CDR1 reads MNHEY; CDR2 reads SVGAGI. The CDR3, as DNA: TGTGCCAGCAGTTACGGGACACCCTCCTCCTACGAGCAGTACTTC. It is translated as CASSYGTPSSYEQYF.